A single sample gave rise to the 23 T cell receptor beta chains below, sequenced in a study of neurological immune-mediated disorders. Time point described: longitudinal time-point 2. TCRdb redid the calling of the 5' RACE reads with MiXCR, one entry per CDR3 protein. The sample lists around 49,000 distinct CDR3 sequences, under 15% occurring once. The sequencing sample was made of PBMCs. These receptors were taken from a male donor with HTLV-1-associated myelopathy (HAM/TSP).

This clonotype was counted many times. V gene TRBV5-1 combines with J gene TRBJ1-2, with TRBD1 as a possible D gene (6 bases). Trimming removed 2 bases at V and 8 bases at J, with 19 bases between. CDR1 is SGHRS, CDR2 YFSETQ, per germline. This CDR3 region has 15 residues. The CDR3, as DNA: TGCGCCAGCAGCTTAAGGGACATCAACGGGGGAGGCTACACCTTC. Protein product: CASSLRDINGGGYTF.

This clonotype has ten or more counts. V gene TRBV5-5 combines with J gene TRBJ2-7; 13 bases are shared with TRBD2. From germline, CDR1 is SGHKS and CDR2 YYEKEE (reference sequence). The CDR3 length is 15 residues. V was clipped by 4 bases and J by 6 bases; unmatched bases: 7. The CDR3: CASSQLGLAGSEQYF. The CDR3, as DNA: TGTGCCAGCAGCCAATTGGGACTAGCGGGGAGCGAGCAGTACTTC.

This clonotype was detected ten times or more. The V gene is TRBV5-5, the J gene TRBJ2-7; D is perhaps TRBD1 (7 bases). The germline V and J ends were trimmed by 2 bases and 5 bases, with 20 bases remaining between them. The CDR3 runs to 16 residues. Germline V gene data show CDR1 as SGHKS and CDR2 as YYEKEE (reference sequence). Written as DNA, the CDR3 is TGTGCCAGCAGCTTTAACTTGGTAGCAGGGGGGAACGAGCAGTACTTC. Translation gives CASSFNLVAGGNEQYF.

This clonotype was detected ten times or more. The chain recombines TRBV20-1 with TRBJ1-4; D is unclear. Germline V gene lookup returns CDR1 DFQATT and CDR2 SNEGSKA (reference sequence). The CDR3 has 13 residues. With 1 base removed from V and 8 bases from J, the gap between germline ends came to 11 bases. CDR3 sequence: CSARGPLGEKLFF. As DNA, the CDR3 is TGCAGTGCTAGAGGCCCCCTAGGGGAAAAACTGTTTTTT.

This clonotype was recorded at least ten times. The chain joins TRBV10-3 to TRBJ2-1; D not resolved. The V gene's germline CDR1 is ENHRY and CDR2 SYGVKD. The V end was cut by 11 bases, the J end by 10 bases, with 18 bases between. The CDR3 contains 12 residues. CDR3 sequence reads: CAPNGPNREQFF. For the CDR3, the DNA is TGTGCCCCAAACGGACCAAATCGAGAGCAGTTCTTC.

Many counts were recorded for this clonotype. The V and J genes are TRBV6-2 or TRBV6-3 and TRBJ2-1; tentatively, D is TRBD2 (5 bases). V lost 5 bases to trimming and J lost 12 bases, with 14 bases between them. CDR1 MNHEY and CDR2 SVGEGT come from the germline V gene. The CDR3 totals 12 residues. The chain's CDR3 is CASSQSDFGQFF. In DNA, the CDR3 is TGTGCCAGCAGTCAATCGGACTTTGGGCAGTTCTTC.

Ten or more counts support this clonotype. The chain is built from TRBV20-1 and TRBJ1-1; D gene uncertain. From germline, CDR1 is DFQATT and CDR2 SNEGSKA (reference sequence). This CDR3 is 11 amino acids long. With 2 bases removed from V and 4 bases from J, the gap between germline ends came to 5 bases. DNA of the CDR3: TGCAGTGCTAGACCGACCACTGAAGCTTTCTTT. It yields the protein CSARPTTEAFF.

This clonotype has ten or more counts. V usage is TRBV12-3 or TRBV12-4 and J usage is TRBJ1-5; D gene ambiguous. Trimming cost V 5 bases and J 2 bases, with 7 bases left between them. The CDR3 covers 13 residues. Written as DNA, the CDR3 is TGTGCCAGCAGTCCCGTTGGCAATCAGCCCCAGCATTTT. It encodes CASSPVGNQPQHF.

This clonotype was detected many times. The chain is built from TRBV7-9 and TRBJ2-5; 9 bases map to TRBD1. Germline V gene data show CDR1 as SEHNR and CDR2 as FQNEAQ (reference sequence). V dropped 5 bases and J dropped 2; count of bases not matched to a gene: 12. CDR3 size: 17 residues. Here the CDR3 reads CASSPPRTGDLQETQYF. The CDR3, as DNA: TGTGCCAGCAGCCCTCCTCGGACAGGGGATCTACAAGAGACCCAGTACTTC. The variable domain in full, with the rest retrieved from reference TRBV7-9 and TRBJ2-5, is DTGVSQNPRHKITKRGQNVTFRCDPISEHNRLYWYRQTLGQGPEFLTYFQNEAQLEKSRLLSDRFSAERPKGSFSTLEIQRTEQGDSAMYLCASSPPRTGDLQETQYFGPGTRLLVL.

The genes are TRBV14 and TRBJ2-7, with a possible D match to TRBD2 (6 bases). Germline V gene sequence: CDR1 SGHDN, CDR2 FVKESK. This CDR3 has 16 residues. V lost 0 bases and J lost 0, with 12 bases in between. The CDR3 sequence is CASSQDKRVFSYEQYF. As DNA, the CDR3 is TGTGCCAGCAGCCAAGATAAGCGGGTATTCTCCTACGAGCAGTACTTC.

There are many counts of this clonotype. The gene calls are TRBV5-1 and TRBJ1-3, with 10 bases fitting TRBD1. V lost 4 bases, J lost 4 bases, and 8 bases stayed unmatched. The CDR3 consists of 16 residues. CDR1 and CDR2 (germline): SGHRS, YFSETQ. The CDR3 is CASSPGQGDPGNTIYF. The DNA of the CDR3 is TGCGCCAGCAGCCCCGGACAGGGGGATCCCGGAAACACCATATATTTT. Variable domain in full (rest from reference TRBV5-1 and TRBJ1-3): KAGVTQTPRYLIKTRGQQVTLSCSPISGHRSVSWYQQTPGQGLQFLFEYFSETQRNKGNFPGRFSGRQFSNSRSEMNVSTLELGDSALYLCASSPGQGDPGNTIYFGEGSWLTVV.

This clonotype appeared many times. The V and J genes are TRBV3-2 and TRBJ2-1; TRBD2 was called by the table and not checked on the DNA. TRBV3-2 is a recognized pseudogene. CDR3 size: 14 residues. The CDR3 region has the DNA TGTGCCAGCAGCCAAGAGGGACCTCGGTATGAGCAGTTCTTC. Translation: CASSQEGPRYEQFF.

This clonotype was counted at least ten times. The J gene is TRBJ2-7, the V gene TRBV5-1; unclear D gene. Trimming stripped 3 bases from V and 5 bases from J, with 9 bases between. Germline values: CDR1 SGHRS, CDR2 YFSETQ. This CDR3 is 12 amino acids long. The CDR3 bases are TGCGCCAGCAGCTCCCCGACGGACGAGCAGTACTTC. As protein: CASSSPTDEQYF.

In its sample, this clonotype was seen many times. The J gene is TRBJ2-7, the V gene TRBV6-2 or TRBV6-3, with 10 bases identical to TRBD1. The CDR3 is 14 amino acids. Per the germline V gene, CDR1 is MNHEY and CDR2 is SVGEGT. Unmatched junction bases numbered 6, after V lost 7 bases and J lost 3 bases. The CDR3 loop reads CASNLRTGGYEQYF. CDR3 bases: TGTGCCAGCAACCTCCGGACAGGGGGCTACGAGCAGTACTTC.

This clonotype was observed at least ten times. This chain joins TRBV5-5 and TRBJ1-5; D ambiguous. There are 13 residues in the CDR3. From germline, CDR1 is SGHKS and CDR2 YYEKEE (reference sequence). V shed 1 base and J shed 4 bases, with 6 bases lying between them. The CDR3 DNA reads as TGTGCCAGCAGCTTGTCGAGAAATCAGCCCCAGCATTTT. Protein product: CASSLSRNQPQHF. The whole variable domain, filled in from reference TRBV5-5 and TRBJ1-5, reads DAGVTQSPTHLIKTRGQQVTLRCSPISGHKSVSWYQQVLGQGPQFIFQYYEKEERGRGNFPDRFSARQFPNYSSELNVNALLLGDSALYLCASSLSRNQPQHFGDGTRLSIL.

This clonotype was seen at least ten times. The chain recombines TRBV10-3 with TRBJ1-6; a possible D gene is TRBD1 (5 bases). Per germline, CDR1 ENHRY and CDR2 SYGVKD. Trimming cost V 7 bases and J 8 bases, with 12 bases left between them. This CDR3 contains 13 residues. The CDR3 reads CAIMAGSDSPLHF. CDR3 DNA: TGTGCCATCATGGCAGGGTCGGATTCACCCCTCCACTTT.

This clonotype was seen ten or more times. The genes are TRBV4-3 and TRBJ1-2; TRBD1 aligns across 7 bases. Germline-derived CDR1 and CDR2 are LGHNA and YSLEER. The CDR3 totals 16 residues. Unmatched junction bases numbered 5, after V lost 1 base and J lost 0 bases. The CDR3 bases are TGCGCCAGCAGCCAAGCCCGGACAGGCGCTAACTATGGCTACACCTTC. Protein sequence: CASSQARTGANYGYTF.

This clonotype came up many times. V is TRBV15 and J is TRBJ2-2, with D hard to call. This CDR3 comprises 13 residues. The germline V gene has CDR1 LNHNV and CDR2 YYDKDF (reference sequence). Trimming left V 0 bases short and J 6 bases short, with 5 bases between. CDR3: CATSRDTPGELFF. The CDR3 nucleotides are TGTGCCACCAGCAGAGATACTCCCGGGGAGCTGTTTTTT. The full variable domain, rest sourced from reference TRBV15 and TRBJ2-2, is DAMVIQNPRYQVTQFGKPVTLSCSQTLNHNVMYWYQQKSSQAPKLLFHYYDKDFNNEADTPDNFQSRRPNTSFCFLDIRSPGLGDTAMYLCATSRDTPGELFFGEGSRLTVL.

This clonotype was detected ten times or more. The chain recombines TRBV7-6 with TRBJ2-7; the D gene is possibly TRBD1 (6 bases). Looked up from germline, CDR1 is SGHVS and CDR2 is FNYEAQ. The CDR3 has 14 residues. V lost 6 bases to trimming and J lost 4 bases, with 16 bases between them. The CDR3 DNA reads as TGTGCCAGCAGGCCAGGGGCGGGTTTGTACGAGCAGTACTTC. Its protein product is CASRPGAGLYEQYF.

Many counts were recorded for this clonotype. V and J are TRBV20-1 and TRBJ1-1; D unresolved. Germline-derived CDR1 and CDR2 are DFQATT and SNEGSKA (reference sequence). The CDR3 length is 11 residues. The chain's CDR3 is CSSPENTEAFF. For the CDR3, the DNA is TGCAGCTCCCCGGAGAACACTGAAGCTTTCTTT.

This clonotype was found many times. The rearrangement links TRBV12-3 or TRBV12-4 to TRBJ2-3; TRBD2 is a possible D gene (5 bases). The CDR3 sequence is 13 residues long. V dropped 6 bases and J dropped 3 bases, with 10 bases sitting between them. CDR3 amino acids: CASSPPGTDTQYF. In nucleotides, the CDR3 is TGTGCCAGCAGCCCGCCGGGGACAGATACGCAGTATTTT.

This clonotype has only a few counts. The chain recombines TRBV10-1 with TRBJ2-7; D perhaps matches TRBD2 (7 bases). V was clipped by 0 bases and J by 1 base, with 10 bases between them. This CDR3 has 15 residues. The germline gives CDR1 WNHNN, CDR2 SYGVQD (reference sequence). CDR3 sequence (DNA): TGCGCCAGCAGTGAGTCACAGGGAGGGTCCTACGAGCAGTACTTC. Amino acid sequence: CASSESQGGSYEQYF.

This clonotype was counted ten times or more. This chain uses TRBV6-6 with TRBJ2-1; D is unresolved. Germline CDR1 MNHNY, CDR2 SVGAGI (reference sequence). Trimming pared 0 bases from V and 7 bases from J, leaving 10 bases between. This CDR3 contains 14 residues. The CDR3 coding sequence is TGTGCCAGCAGTTACTCTGGACCGAGGAATGAGCAGTTCTTC. This sequence encodes CASSYSGPRNEQFF.